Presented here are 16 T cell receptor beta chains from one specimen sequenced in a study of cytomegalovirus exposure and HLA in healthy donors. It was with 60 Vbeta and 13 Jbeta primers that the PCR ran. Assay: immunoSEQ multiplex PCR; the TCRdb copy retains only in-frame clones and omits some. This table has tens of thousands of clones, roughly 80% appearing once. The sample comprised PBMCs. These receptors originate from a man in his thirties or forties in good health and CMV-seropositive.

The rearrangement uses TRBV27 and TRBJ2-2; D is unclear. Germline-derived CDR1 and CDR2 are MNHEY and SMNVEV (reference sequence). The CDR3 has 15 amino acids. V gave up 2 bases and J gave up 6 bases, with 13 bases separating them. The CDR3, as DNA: TGTGCCAGCAGTTTACCTAGAGGCTCCGCCGGGGAGCTGTTTTTT. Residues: CASSLPRGSAGELFF.

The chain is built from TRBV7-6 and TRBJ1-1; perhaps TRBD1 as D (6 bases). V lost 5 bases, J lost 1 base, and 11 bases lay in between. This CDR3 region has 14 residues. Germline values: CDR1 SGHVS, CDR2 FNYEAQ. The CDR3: CASSIQTGNTEAFF. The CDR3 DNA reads TGTGCCAGCAGCATCCAGACAGGGAACACTGAAGCTTTCTTT.

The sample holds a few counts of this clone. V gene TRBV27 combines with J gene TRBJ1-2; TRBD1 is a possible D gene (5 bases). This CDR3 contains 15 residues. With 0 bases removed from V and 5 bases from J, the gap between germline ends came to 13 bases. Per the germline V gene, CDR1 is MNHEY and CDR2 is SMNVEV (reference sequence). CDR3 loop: CASSLSSGGPYGYTF. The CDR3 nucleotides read TGTGCCAGCAGTTTATCTAGCGGGGGACCTTATGGCTACACCTTC.

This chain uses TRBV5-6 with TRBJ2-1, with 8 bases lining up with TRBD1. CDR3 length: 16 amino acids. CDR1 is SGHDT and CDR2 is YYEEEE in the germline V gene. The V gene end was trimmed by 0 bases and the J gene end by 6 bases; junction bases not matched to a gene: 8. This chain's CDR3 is CASSLGQGRMSNEQFF. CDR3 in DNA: TGTGCCAGCAGCTTGGGACAGGGGCGTATGTCCAATGAGCAGTTCTTC.

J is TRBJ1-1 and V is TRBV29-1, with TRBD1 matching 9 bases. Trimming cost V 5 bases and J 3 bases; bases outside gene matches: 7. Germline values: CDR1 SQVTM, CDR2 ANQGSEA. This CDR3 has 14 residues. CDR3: CSVPTGQGYTEAFF. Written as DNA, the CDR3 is TGCAGCGTTCCTACCGGACAGGGGTACACTGAAGCTTTCTTT.

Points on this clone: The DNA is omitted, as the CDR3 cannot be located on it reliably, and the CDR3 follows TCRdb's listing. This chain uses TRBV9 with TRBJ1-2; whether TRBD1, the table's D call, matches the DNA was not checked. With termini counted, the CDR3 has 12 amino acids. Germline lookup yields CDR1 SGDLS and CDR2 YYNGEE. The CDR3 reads CASSVGTGAGTF.

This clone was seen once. The CDR3 bases are TGTGCCAGCAGCTCGATACTAGTGAACTACAATGAGCAGTTCTTC. Protein: CASSSILVNYNEQFF. The rearrangement uses TRBV7-6 and TRBJ2-1; the D gene is possibly TRBD2 (5 bases). Germline CDR1 is SGHVS and CDR2 is FNYEAQ. Between the trimmed V and J ends, which lost 4 bases and 3 bases, there was a span of 13 bases. The CDR3 covers 15 residues.

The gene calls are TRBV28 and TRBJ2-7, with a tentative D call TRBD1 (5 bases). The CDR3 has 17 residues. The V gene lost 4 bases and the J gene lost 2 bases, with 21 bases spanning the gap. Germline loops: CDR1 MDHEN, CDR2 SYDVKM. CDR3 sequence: CASSSPRSTGYAYEQYF. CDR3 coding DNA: TGTGCCAGCAGTTCCCCCCGGAGTACAGGCTATGCCTACGAGCAGTACTTC.

The CDR3 nucleotides read TGTGCCAGCAGCTTGACAGCCGAGCAGTACTTC. This sequence encodes CASSLTAEQYF. The chain carries TRBV7-2 and TRBJ2-7, with a weak D call TRBD1 (5 bases). Germline assignment: CDR1 SGHTA and CDR2 FQGNSA. The CDR3 is made up of 11 amino acids. V lost 3 bases to trimming and J lost 6 bases, with 6 bases between them.

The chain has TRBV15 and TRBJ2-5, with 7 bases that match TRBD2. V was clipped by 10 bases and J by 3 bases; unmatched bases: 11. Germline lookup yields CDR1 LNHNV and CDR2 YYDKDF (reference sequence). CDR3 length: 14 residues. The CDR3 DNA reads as TGTGCCATAGGAGTGGGACTACGAAAAGAGACCCAGTACTTC. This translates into CAIGVGLRKETQYF.

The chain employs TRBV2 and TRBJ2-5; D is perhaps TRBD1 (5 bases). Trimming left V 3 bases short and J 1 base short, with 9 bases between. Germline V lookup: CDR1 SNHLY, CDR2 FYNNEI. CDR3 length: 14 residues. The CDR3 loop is CASSDRQIQETQYF. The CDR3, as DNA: TGTGCCAGCAGTGATCGACAGATCCAAGAGACCCAGTACTTC. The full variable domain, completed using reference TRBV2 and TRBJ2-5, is EPEVTQTPSHQVTQMGQEVILRCVPISNHLYFYWYRQILGQKVEFLVSFYNNEISEKSEIFDDQFSVERPDGSNFTLKIRSTKLEDSAMYFCASSDRQIQETQYFGPGTRLLVL.

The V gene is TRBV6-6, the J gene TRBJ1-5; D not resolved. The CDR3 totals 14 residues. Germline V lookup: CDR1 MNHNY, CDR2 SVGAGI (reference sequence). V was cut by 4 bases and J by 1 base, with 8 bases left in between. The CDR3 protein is CASSSVMSNQPQHF. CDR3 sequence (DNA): TGTGCCAGCAGTTCGGTTATGAGCAATCAGCCCCAGCATTTT.

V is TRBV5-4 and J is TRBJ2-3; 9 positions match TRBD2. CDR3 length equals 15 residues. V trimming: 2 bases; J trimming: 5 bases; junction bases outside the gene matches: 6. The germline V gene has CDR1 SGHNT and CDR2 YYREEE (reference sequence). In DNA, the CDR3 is TGTGCCAGCAGCTTTGGGCGGGAGGGCTTAGATACGCAGTATTTT. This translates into CASSFGREGLDTQYF.

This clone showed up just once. This CDR3 reads CASNVKGVDIQYF. DNA of the CDR3: TGTGCCAGCAATGTTAAGGGGGTGGACATTCAGTACTTC. V is TRBV21-1 and J is TRBJ2-4; the table's D call of TRBD1 was not tested on the DNA. TRBV21-1 is flagged as a pseudogene. This CDR3 is 13 amino acids long.

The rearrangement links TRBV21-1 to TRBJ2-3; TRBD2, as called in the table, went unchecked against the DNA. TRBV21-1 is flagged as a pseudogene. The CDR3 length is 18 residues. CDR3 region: CASSEGARVSSSTDTQYF. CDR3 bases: TGTGCCAGCAGCGAAGGTGCGCGGGTATCATCTAGCACAGATACGCAGTATTTT.

CDR3 coding DNA: TGTGCCAGCAGCCCACAGGGAACGAGCAGGGCGACGGCTTTCTTT. This encodes CASSPQGTSRATAFF. This chain links TRBV7-2 with TRBJ1-1; a possible D gene is TRBD1 (6 bases). Germline-derived CDR1 and CDR2 are SGHTA and FQGNSA. V was trimmed by 5 bases and J by 11 bases, leaving 24 bases between them. This CDR3 spans 15 amino acids.